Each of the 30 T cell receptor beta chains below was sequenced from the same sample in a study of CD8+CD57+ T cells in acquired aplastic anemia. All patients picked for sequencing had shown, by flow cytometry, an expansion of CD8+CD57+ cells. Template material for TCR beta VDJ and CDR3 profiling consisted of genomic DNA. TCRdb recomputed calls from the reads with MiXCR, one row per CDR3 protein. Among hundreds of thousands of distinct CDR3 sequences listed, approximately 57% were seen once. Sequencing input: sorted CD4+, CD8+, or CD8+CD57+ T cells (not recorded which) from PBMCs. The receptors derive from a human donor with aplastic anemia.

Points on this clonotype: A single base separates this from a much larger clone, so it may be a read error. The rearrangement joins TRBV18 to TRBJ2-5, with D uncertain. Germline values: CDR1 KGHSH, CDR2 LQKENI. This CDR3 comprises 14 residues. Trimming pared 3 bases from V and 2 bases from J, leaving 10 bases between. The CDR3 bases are TGTGCCAGCTCACCCAGCACGCCGCAAGAGACCCAGTACTTC. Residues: CASSPSTPQETQYF.

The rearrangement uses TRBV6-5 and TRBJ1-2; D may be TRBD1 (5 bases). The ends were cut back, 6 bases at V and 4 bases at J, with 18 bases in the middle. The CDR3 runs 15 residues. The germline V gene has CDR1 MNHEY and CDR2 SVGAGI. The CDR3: CASRSGGQGRYGYTF. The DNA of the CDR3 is TGTGCCAGCAGGTCGGGAGGGCAGGGACGCTATGGCTACACCTTC.

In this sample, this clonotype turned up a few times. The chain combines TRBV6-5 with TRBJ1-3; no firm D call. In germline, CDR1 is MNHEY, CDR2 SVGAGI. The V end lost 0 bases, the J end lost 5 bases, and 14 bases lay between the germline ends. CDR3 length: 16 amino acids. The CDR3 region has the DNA TGTGCCAGCAGTTACTCGAGGACTCATCAAAGAAACACCATATATTTT. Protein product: CASSYSRTHQRNTIYF.

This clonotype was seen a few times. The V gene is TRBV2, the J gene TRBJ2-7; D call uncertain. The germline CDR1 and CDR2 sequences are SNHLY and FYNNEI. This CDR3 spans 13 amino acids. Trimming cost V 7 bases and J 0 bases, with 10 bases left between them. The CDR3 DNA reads TGTGCCAGCACGATCCCAGACTCCTACGAGCAGTACTTC. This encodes CASTIPDSYEQYF.

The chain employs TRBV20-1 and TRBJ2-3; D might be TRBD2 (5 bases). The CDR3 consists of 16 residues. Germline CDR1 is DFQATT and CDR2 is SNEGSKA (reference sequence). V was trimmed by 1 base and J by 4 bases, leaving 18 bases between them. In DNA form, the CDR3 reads TGCAGTGCTAGAGCCGACTTCACTAGTTCCGCAGATACGCAGTATTTT. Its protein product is CSARADFTSSADTQYF.

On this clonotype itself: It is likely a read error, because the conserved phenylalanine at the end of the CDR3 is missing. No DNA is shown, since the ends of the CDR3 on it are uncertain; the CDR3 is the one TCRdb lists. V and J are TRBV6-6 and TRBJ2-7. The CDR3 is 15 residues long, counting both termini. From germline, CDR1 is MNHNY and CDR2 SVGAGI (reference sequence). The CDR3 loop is CASSYSSASSYEQYL.

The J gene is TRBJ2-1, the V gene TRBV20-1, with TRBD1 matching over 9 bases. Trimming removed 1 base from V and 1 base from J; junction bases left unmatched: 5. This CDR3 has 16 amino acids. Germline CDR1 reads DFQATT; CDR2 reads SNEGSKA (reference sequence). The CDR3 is CSARGVTGGSYNEQFF. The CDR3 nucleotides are TGCAGTGCTAGAGGTGTGACAGGGGGGTCCTACAATGAGCAGTTCTTC.

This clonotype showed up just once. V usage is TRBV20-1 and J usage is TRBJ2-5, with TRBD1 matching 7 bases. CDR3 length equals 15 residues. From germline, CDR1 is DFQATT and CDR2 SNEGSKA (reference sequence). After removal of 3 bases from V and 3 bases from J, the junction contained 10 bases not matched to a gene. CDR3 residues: CSASGVGTVEETQYF. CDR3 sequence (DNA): TGCAGTGCTAGTGGTGTCGGGACAGTAGAAGAGACCCAGTACTTC.

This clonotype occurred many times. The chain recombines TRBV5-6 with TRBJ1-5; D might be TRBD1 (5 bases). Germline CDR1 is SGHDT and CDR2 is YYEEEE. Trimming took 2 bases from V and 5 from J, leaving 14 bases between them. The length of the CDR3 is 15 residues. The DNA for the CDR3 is TGTGCCAGCAGCTTTTCCCTCGGGGCCTATCAGCCCCAGCATTTT. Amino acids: CASSFSLGAYQPQHF.

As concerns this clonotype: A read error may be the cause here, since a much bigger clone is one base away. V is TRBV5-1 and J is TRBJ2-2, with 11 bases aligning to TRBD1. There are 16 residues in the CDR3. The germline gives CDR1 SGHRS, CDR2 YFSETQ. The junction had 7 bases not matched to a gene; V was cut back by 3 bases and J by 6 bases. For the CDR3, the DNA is TGCGCCAGCAGCTCGTATGGACAGGGGGCCCCCGGGGAGCTGTTTTTT. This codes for CASSSYGQGAPGELFF.

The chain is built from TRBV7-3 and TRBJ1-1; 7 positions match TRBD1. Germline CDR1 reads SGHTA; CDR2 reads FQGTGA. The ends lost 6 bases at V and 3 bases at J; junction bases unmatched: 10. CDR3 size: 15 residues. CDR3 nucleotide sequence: TGTGCCAGCAGTCAAGAAGGGGGCGGGTACACTGAAGCTTTCTTT. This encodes CASSQEGGGYTEAFF.

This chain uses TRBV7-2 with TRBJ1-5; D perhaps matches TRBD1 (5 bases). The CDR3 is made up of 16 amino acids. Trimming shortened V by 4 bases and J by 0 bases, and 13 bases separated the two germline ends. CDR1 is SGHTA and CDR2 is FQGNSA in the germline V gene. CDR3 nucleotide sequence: TGTGCCAGCAGCTGGGGTGGGGGGATTAGCAATCAGCCCCAGCATTTT. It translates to CASSWGGGISNQPQHF.

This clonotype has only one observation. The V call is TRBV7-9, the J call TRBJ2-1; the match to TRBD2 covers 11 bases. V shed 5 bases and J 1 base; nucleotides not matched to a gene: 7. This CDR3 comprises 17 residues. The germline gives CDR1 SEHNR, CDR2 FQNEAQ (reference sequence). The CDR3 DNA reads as TGTGCCAGCAGCCCACTAGCGGGAGTGGAGTCCTACAATGAGCAGTTCTTC. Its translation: CASSPLAGVESYNEQFF.

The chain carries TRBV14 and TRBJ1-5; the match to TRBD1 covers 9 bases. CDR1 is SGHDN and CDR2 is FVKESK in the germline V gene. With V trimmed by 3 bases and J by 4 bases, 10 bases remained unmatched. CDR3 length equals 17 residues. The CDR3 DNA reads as TGTGCCAGCAGCCACGCCGGGACAGGGATGGGGAATCAGCCCCAGCATTTT. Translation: CASSHAGTGMGNQPQHF.

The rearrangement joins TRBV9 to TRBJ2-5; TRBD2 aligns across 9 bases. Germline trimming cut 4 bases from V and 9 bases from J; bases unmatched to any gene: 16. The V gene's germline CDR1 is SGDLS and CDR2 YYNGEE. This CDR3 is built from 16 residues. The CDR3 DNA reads TGTGCCAGCAGCCCCGTTGGGGCTAGCGGGGCGGGGGCCCAGTACTTC. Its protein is CASSPVGASGAGAQYF.

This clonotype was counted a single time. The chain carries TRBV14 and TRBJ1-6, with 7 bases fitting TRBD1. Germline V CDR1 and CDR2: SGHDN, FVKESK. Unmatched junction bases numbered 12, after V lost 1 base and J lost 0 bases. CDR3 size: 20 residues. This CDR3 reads CASSQVENQGGGSYNSPLHF. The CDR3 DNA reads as TGTGCCAGCAGCCAAGTGGAAAATCAGGGGGGCGGCTCCTATAATTCACCCCTCCACTTT.

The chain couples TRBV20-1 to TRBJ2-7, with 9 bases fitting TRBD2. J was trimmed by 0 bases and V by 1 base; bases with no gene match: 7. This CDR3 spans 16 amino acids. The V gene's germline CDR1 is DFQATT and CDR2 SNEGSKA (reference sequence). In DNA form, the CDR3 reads TGCAGTGCTAGAGGAAACCCAGCGGGAGGCTCCTACGAGCAGTACTTC. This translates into CSARGNPAGGSYEQYF.

Here the CDR3 reads CASSPTQGANVLTF. The DNA of the CDR3 is TGTGCCAGCAGCCCGACGCAGGGGGCCAACGTCCTGACTTTC. This chain joins TRBV3-1 and TRBJ2-6; D remains ambiguous. The CDR3 has 14 amino acids. CDR1 LGHDT and CDR2 YNNKEL come from the germline V gene (reference sequence). Deletions cut 4 bases from V and 4 bases from J, with 8 bases between.

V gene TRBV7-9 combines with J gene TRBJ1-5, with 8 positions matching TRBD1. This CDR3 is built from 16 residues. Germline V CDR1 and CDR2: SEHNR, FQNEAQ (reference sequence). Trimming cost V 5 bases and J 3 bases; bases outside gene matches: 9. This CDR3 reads CASSHVQGGYNQPQHF. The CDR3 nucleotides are TGTGCCAGCAGCCACGTACAGGGGGGCTACAATCAGCCCCAGCATTTT.

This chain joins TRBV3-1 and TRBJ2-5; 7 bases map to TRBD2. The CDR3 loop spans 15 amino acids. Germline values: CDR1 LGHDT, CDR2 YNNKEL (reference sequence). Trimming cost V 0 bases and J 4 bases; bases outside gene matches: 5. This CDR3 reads CASSQDPSSGETQYF. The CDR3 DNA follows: TGTGCCAGCAGCCAAGATCCGTCTAGCGGAGAGACCCAGTACTTC.

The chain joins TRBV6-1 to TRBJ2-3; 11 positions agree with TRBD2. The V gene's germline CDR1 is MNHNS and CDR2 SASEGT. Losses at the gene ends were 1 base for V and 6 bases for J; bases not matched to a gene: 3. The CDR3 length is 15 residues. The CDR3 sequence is CASSEVAGGQDTQYF. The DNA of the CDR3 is TGTGCCAGCAGTGAAGTAGCGGGGGGGCAGGATACGCAGTATTTT.

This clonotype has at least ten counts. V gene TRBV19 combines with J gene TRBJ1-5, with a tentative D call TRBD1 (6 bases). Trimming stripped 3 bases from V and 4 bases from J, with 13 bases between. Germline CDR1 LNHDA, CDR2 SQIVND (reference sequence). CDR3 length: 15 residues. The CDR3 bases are TGTGCCAGTAGTATGATGACAGGCGTAAATCAGCCCCAGCATTTT. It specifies CASSMMTGVNQPQHF.

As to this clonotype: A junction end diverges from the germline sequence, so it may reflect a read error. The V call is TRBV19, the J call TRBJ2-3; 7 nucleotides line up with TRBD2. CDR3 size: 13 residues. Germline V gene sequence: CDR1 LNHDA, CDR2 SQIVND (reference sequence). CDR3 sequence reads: CASKAGAADTQYF. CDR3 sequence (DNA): TGTGCCAGTAAGGCGGGAGCAGCAGACACGCAGTATTTT.

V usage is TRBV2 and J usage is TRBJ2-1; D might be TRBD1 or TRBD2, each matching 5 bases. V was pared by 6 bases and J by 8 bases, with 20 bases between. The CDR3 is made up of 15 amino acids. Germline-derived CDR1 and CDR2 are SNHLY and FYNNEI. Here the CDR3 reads CASRGTYPLVDEQFF. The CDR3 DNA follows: TGTGCCAGCAGGGGGACCTACCCCTTAGTGGATGAGCAGTTCTTC.

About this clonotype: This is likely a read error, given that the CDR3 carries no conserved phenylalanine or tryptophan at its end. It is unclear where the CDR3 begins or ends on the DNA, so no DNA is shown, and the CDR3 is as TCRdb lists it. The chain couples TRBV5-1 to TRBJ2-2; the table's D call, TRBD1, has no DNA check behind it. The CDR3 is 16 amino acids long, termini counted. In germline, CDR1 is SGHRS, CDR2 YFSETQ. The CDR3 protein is CASSLTGDPNTGELFS.

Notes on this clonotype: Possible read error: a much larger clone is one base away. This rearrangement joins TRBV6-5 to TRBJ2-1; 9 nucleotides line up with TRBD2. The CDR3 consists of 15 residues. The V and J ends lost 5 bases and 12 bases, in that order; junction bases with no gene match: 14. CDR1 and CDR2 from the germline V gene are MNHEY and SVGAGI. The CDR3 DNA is TGTGCCAGCAGTACCATACCTCTAGCGGGAAGGGGGCAGTTCTTC. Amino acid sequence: CASSTIPLAGRGQFF.

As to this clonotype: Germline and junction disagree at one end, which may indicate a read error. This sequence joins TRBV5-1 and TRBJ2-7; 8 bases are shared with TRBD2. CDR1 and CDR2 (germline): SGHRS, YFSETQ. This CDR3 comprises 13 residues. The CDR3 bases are TGTGCCAGCAGATCCGGGGGGGGCCACGAGCAGTACTTC. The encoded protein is CASRSGGGHEQYF.

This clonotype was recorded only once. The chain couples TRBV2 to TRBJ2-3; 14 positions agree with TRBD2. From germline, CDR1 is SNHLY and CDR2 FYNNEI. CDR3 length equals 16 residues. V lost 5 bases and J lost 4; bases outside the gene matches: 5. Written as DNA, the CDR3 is TGTGCCAGCAGTCCCGGGACTAGCGGGAGCCCAGATACGCAGTATTTT. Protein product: CASSPGTSGSPDTQYF.

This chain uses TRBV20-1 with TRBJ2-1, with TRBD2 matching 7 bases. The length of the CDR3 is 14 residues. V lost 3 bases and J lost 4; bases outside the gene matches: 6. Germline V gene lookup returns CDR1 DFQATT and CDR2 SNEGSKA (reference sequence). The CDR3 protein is CSASPSGTYNEQFF. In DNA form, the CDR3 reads TGCAGTGCTAGTCCCAGCGGGACTTACAATGAGCAGTTCTTC.

CDR3 protein: CASSRQVNTEAFF. DNA for the CDR3: TGTGCCAGCAGCAGACAGGTAAACACTGAAGCTTTCTTT. The chain uses TRBV7-3 and TRBJ1-1; maybe TRBD1 (6 bases). Germline V lookup: CDR1 SGHTA, CDR2 FQGTGA. The CDR3 has 13 residues. The V gene lost 5 bases and the J gene lost 2 bases, with 9 bases spanning the gap.